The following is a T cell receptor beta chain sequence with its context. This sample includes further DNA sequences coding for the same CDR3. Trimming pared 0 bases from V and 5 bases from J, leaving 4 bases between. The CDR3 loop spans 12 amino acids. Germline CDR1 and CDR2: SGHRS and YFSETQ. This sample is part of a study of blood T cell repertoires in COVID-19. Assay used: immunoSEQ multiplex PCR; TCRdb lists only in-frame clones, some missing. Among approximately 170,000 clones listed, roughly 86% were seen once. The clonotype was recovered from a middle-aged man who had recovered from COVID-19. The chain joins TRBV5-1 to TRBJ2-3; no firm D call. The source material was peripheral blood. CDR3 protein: CASSLALDTQYF. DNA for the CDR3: TGCGCCAGCAGCTTGGCGTTAGATACGCAGTATTTT.